Shown below are 28 T cell receptor beta chains from a single sample sequenced in a study of shared clonotypes between healthy human individuals. This table comes from immunoSEQ multiplex PCR, and its TCRdb copy is limited to in-frame clones, with some not included. Here the sample spans over a million clones, roughly 97% being singletons. Specimen: naive CD4+ T cells sorted from blood. Subset in this sample: CD45RA+ positively selected. These receptors were collected from a man aged 25-45 years in good health.

This CDR3 reads CSVFGTDYGYTF. DNA for the CDR3: TGCAGCGTTTTTGGGACAGACTATGGCTACACCTTC. The chain carries TRBV29-1 and TRBJ1-2; 7 positions match TRBD1. Germline CDR1 is SQVTM and CDR2 is ANQGSEA. This CDR3 comprises 12 residues. The junction had 3 bases not matched to a gene; V was cut back by 5 bases and J by 3 bases.

The J gene is TRBJ1-5, the V gene TRBV28; no clear D gene. CDR1 and CDR2 from the germline V gene are MDHEN and SYDVKM. The CDR3 is 17 amino acids. V was trimmed by 5 bases and J by 3 bases, leaving 20 bases between them. The CDR3 DNA reads TGTGCCAGCAGTCCACTTTCTGGATTCTTGCTCAATCAGCCCCAGCATTTT. Translating it yields CASSPLSGFLLNQPQHF.

This clone was picked up one time. The chain combines TRBV28 with TRBJ2-1; D gene uncertain. From germline, CDR1 is MDHEN and CDR2 SYDVKM. The CDR3 has 14 residues. Deletions cut 4 bases from V and 5 bases from J, with 12 bases between. For the CDR3, the DNA is TGTGCCAGCAGTTCGAGACGAGGAGACAATGAGCAGTTCTTC. Translation: CASSSRRGDNEQFF.

The V call is TRBV10-1, the J call TRBJ1-1; D possibly corresponds to TRBD1 (5 bases). V was pared by 4 bases and J by 0 bases, with 15 bases between. The CDR3 has 16 residues. Germline V gene data show CDR1 as WNHNN and CDR2 as SYGVQD (reference sequence). CDR3 in amino acids: CASSAAPGHMNTEAFF. CDR3 sequence (DNA): TGCGCCAGCAGTGCCGCTCCTGGACACATGAACACTGAAGCTTTCTTT.

The chain joins TRBV4-2 to TRBJ2-1, with a tentative D call TRBD2 (6 bases). V was cut by 5 bases and J by 5 bases, with 16 bases left in between. CDR3 length: 15 residues. Germline-derived CDR1 and CDR2 are LGHNA and YNFKEQ. This chain's CDR3 is CASSSKRVGNNEQFF. The CDR3 coding sequence is TGTGCCAGCAGCAGTAAGCGGGTCGGGAACAATGAGCAGTTCTTC.

The chain is built from TRBV5-5 and TRBJ1-2, with 9 bases that match TRBD1. Germline CDR1 SGHKS, CDR2 YYEKEE (reference sequence). This CDR3 spans 17 amino acids. Trimming took 2 bases from V and 0 from J; bases not matched to a gene: 8. The CDR3 DNA reads TGTGCCAGCAGCTTCCCGGACAGGGGCCTAGCTAACTATGGCTACACCTTC. Its translation: CASSFPDRGLANYGYTF. Variable domain in full (rest from reference TRBV5-5 and TRBJ1-2): DAGVTQSPTHLIKTRGQQVTLRCSPISGHKSVSWYQQVLGQGPQFIFQYYEKEERGRGNFPDRFSARQFPNYSSELNVNALLLGDSALYLCASSFPDRGLANYGYTFGSGTRLTVV.

The rearrangement uses TRBV28 and TRBJ2-1; 10 bases align to TRBD2. J was trimmed by 4 bases and V by 4 bases; bases with no gene match: 7. CDR1 and CDR2 (germline): MDHEN, SYDVKM. The CDR3 spans 16 residues. The CDR3 sequence: CASSSVASGSYNEQFF. The CDR3 DNA reads as TGTGCCAGCAGTTCCGTAGCTAGCGGGAGTTACAATGAGCAGTTCTTC.

The V and J genes are TRBV7-2 and TRBJ2-2; 13 bases match TRBD2. The germline V gene encodes CDR1 SGHTA and CDR2 FQGNSA. The CDR3 sequence is 21 residues long. V was pared by 0 bases and J by 3 bases, with 13 bases of the junction left unmatched. CDR3 residues: CASSLAGTSGRALWDTGELFF. DNA of the CDR3: TGTGCCAGCAGCTTAGCGGGAACTAGCGGGAGGGCCCTGTGGGACACCGGGGAGCTGTTTTTT. The full variable domain, with the rest looked up from reference TRBV7-2 and TRBJ2-2, is GAGVSQSPSNKVTEKGKDVELRCDPISGHTALYWYRQSLGQGLEFLIYFQGNSAPDKSGLPSDRFSAERTGGSVSTLTIQRTQQEDSAVYLCASSLAGTSGRALWDTGELFFGEGSRLTVL.

The rearrangement links TRBV5-4 to TRBJ1-5, with D uncertain. CDR1 and CDR2 (germline): SGHNT, YYREEE (reference sequence). The germline V and J ends were trimmed by 2 bases and 8 bases, with 14 bases remaining between them. The CDR3 has 14 residues. In nucleotides, the CDR3 is TGTGCCAGCAGCTTATTACGGGTTTGGGAGCCCCAGCATTTT. Amino acids: CASSLLRVWEPQHF. Full variable domain (remainder filled in from reference TRBV5-4 and TRBJ1-5): ETGVTQSPTHLIKTRGQQVTLRCSSQSGHNTVSWYQQALGQGPQFIFQYYREEENGRGNFPPRFSGLQFPNYSSELNVNALELDDSALYLCASSLLRVWEPQHFGDGTRLSIL.

The V call is TRBV13, the J call TRBJ1-1; D is ambiguous. The CDR3 has 16 residues. CDR1 PRHDT and CDR2 FYEKMQ come from the germline V gene (reference sequence). The V gene lost 0 bases and the J gene lost 0 bases, with 11 bases spanning the gap. CDR3 sequence reads: CASSLGPGVLNTEAFF. CDR3 nucleotide sequence: TGTGCCAGCAGCTTAGGCCCCGGAGTTTTGAACACTGAAGCTTTCTTT.

Comment on this clone: The same CDR3 also results from other DNA sequences found in this sample. The gene calls are TRBV9 and TRBJ2-1, with 10 bases fitting TRBD2. The germline gives CDR1 SGDLS, CDR2 YYNGEE. With 0 bases clipped from V and 0 bases from J, the junction kept 3 bases outside the gene matches. CDR3 length equals 17 residues. CDR3 sequence: CASSVGAGGSSYNEQFF. CDR3 sequence (DNA): TGTGCCAGCAGCGTAGGAGCGGGAGGGAGCTCCTACAATGAGCAGTTCTTC.

V usage is TRBV27 and J usage is TRBJ2-5; no clear D. V lost 0 bases and J 0 bases, leaving 11 bases between the germline ends. This CDR3 is 16 amino acids long. Germline CDR1 is MNHEY and CDR2 is SMNVEV (reference sequence). CDR3 region: CASSLSVTTYQETQYF. CDR3 bases: TGTGCCAGCAGTTTATCGGTGACAACTTACCAAGAGACCCAGTACTTC.

The rearrangement joins TRBV5-1 to TRBJ1-1; possibly TRBD1 for D (5 bases). The V gene's germline CDR1 is SGHRS and CDR2 YFSETQ. The CDR3 covers 16 residues. Trimming removed 4 bases at V and 0 bases at J, with 16 bases between. CDR3 sequence: CASSQGPTGMNTEAFF. The CDR3 coding sequence is TGCGCCAGCAGCCAGGGCCCGACCGGAATGAACACTGAAGCTTTCTTT.

The CDR3 nucleotides are TGTGCCAGCAGTCTCCACCCCGGGACTAACACCGGGGAGCTGTTTTTT. Amino acids: CASSLHPGTNTGELFF. The chain joins TRBV28 to TRBJ2-2, with D possibly TRBD2 on 6 matching bases. Looked up from germline, CDR1 is MDHEN and CDR2 is SYDVKM. Trimming shortened V by 5 bases and J by 2 bases, and 15 bases separated the two germline ends. This CDR3 contains 16 residues. Full variable domain (missing parts from reference TRBV28 and TRBJ2-2): DVKVTQSSRYLVKRTGEKVFLECVQDMDHENMFWYRQDPGLGLRLIYFSYDVKMKEKGDIPEGYSVSREKKERFSLILESASTNQTSMYLCASSLHPGTNTGELFFGEGSRLTVL.

J is TRBJ1-1 and V is TRBV5-6, with D uncertain. The CDR3 is 11 amino acids. Trimming removed 5 bases from V and 4 bases from J, with 6 bases in between. CDR1 and CDR2 from the germline V gene are SGHDT and YYEEEE. CDR3 protein: CASRGPTEAFF. In nucleotides, the CDR3 is TGTGCCAGCAGAGGGCCCACTGAAGCTTTCTTT.

The sample holds one count of this clone. V gene TRBV5-1 combines with J gene TRBJ2-5; 8 nucleotides align to TRBD1. The CDR3 runs 14 residues. Germline CDR1 and CDR2: SGHRS and YFSETQ. J gave up 0 bases and V 3 bases, and 1 base lay outside the gene matches. As DNA, the CDR3 is TGCGCCAGCAGCTCGACAGGGGACCAAGAGACCCAGTACTTC. This gives the protein CASSSTGDQETQYF.

This clone was seen just once. The J gene is TRBJ2-7, the V gene TRBV2, with TRBD2 as a possible D gene (6 bases). V was trimmed by 8 bases and J by 5 bases, leaving 19 bases between them. The germline V gene has CDR1 SNHLY and CDR2 FYNNEI. The CDR3 sequence is 14 residues long. CDR3 nucleotide sequence: TGTGCCAGCGCGGGGATGAGTTCTATCAACGAGCAGTACTTC. It encodes CASAGMSSINEQYF.

CDR3 in DNA: TGTGCCAGCAGCGTAGGGGCGGGAACCTACAATGAGCAGTTCTTC. Translating it yields CASSVGAGTYNEQFF. The rearrangement links TRBV9 to TRBJ2-1, with a weak D call TRBD2 (6 bases). The CDR3 consists of 15 residues. Trimming removed 0 bases at V and 2 bases at J, with 9 bases between. Germline CDR1 SGDLS, CDR2 YYNGEE.

The chain combines TRBV5-1 with TRBJ2-5; D is possibly TRBD1 (6 bases). The germline CDR1 and CDR2 sequences are SGHRS and YFSETQ. The CDR3 covers 14 residues. Trimming took 2 bases from V and 7 from J, leaving 15 bases between them. The CDR3 bases are TGCGCCAGCAGCTTACCGGACAGCGACTGGACCCAGTACTTC. Translation: CASSLPDSDWTQYF.

This clone was seen a single time. This chain joins TRBV27 and TRBJ2-7; no clear D gene. CDR3 length equals 14 residues. Germline V gene lookup returns CDR1 MNHEY and CDR2 SMNVEV (reference sequence). The V and J ends lost 5 bases and 5 bases respectively, with 16 bases between them. This chain's CDR3 is CASSRVGRVDEQYF. CDR3 DNA sequence: TGTGCCAGCAGTCGGGTGGGTAGGGTCGACGAGCAGTACTTC.

The gene calls are TRBV6-1 and TRBJ2-3; 7 bases agree with TRBD2. The CDR3 has 15 residues. The V segment lost 6 bases and the J segment 1 base; nucleotides outside the gene matches: 7. Germline CDR1 and CDR2: MNHNS and SASEGT. Here the CDR3 DNA reads TGTGCCAGCAGCGGACTAGATGGTGGCACAGATACGCAGTATTTT. Encoded protein: CASSGLDGGTDTQYF.

The J gene is TRBJ1-1, the V gene TRBV10-3; the D is unclear. V shed 5 bases and J shed 0 bases, with 7 bases lying between them. Germline values: CDR1 ENHRY, CDR2 SYGVKD. The CDR3 contains 13 residues. The CDR3 DNA sequence: TGTGCCATCAGTAACAACCTGAACACTGAAGCTTTCTTT. It translates to CAISNNLNTEAFF.

The chain combines TRBV5-8 with TRBJ2-3, with D tentatively TRBD2 (5 bases). In germline, CDR1 is SGHTS, CDR2 YDEGEE. The CDR3 loop spans 12 amino acids. The V and J ends lost 3 bases and 5 bases respectively, with 7 bases between them. CDR3 nucleotide sequence: TGTGCCAGCAGCTGGAGGATAGATACGCAGTATTTT. It is translated as CASSWRIDTQYF.

The CDR3 DNA reads TGTGCCAGTAGTATGAGGAATGAGCAGTTCTTC. It translates to CASSMRNEQFF. The J gene is TRBJ2-1, the V gene TRBV19; D gene uncertain. The CDR3 has 11 residues. Germline-derived CDR1 and CDR2 are LNHDA and SQIVND (reference sequence). With 3 bases removed from V and 7 bases from J, the gap between germline ends came to 4 bases.

The rearrangement links TRBV7-8 to TRBJ2-2, with 10 bases fitting TRBD2. V gave up 5 bases and J gave up 7 bases; unmatched junction bases: 10. This CDR3 is built from 16 residues. The V gene's germline CDR1 is SGHVS and CDR2 FQNEAQ. CDR3 sequence (DNA): TGTGCCAGCAGCCCCCTAGCGGGAGAGGTGGGCGGGGAGCTGTTTTTT. Translating it yields CASSPLAGEVGGELFF.

The chain couples TRBV28 to TRBJ1-1; D is unclear. The V end lost 6 bases, the J end lost 1 base, and 15 bases lay between the germline ends. The CDR3 length is 15 residues. Germline lookup yields CDR1 MDHEN and CDR2 SYDVKM. In DNA form, the CDR3 reads TGTGCCAGCAGCGACACCGGAACTGGGAACACTGAAGCTTTCTTT. Translation: CASSDTGTGNTEAFF.

The chain has TRBV28 and TRBJ2-7, with TRBD1 as a possible D gene (5 bases). This CDR3 has 19 amino acids. V gave up 3 bases and J gave up 2 bases, with 26 bases separating them. Germline-derived CDR1 and CDR2 are MDHEN and SYDVKM. DNA for the CDR3: TGTGCCAGCAGTTTTTCAGGGCCCACAAAGACCCGGCCTACCTACGAGCAGTACTTC. Its translation: CASSFSGPTKTRPTYEQYF.

This chain links TRBV5-1 with TRBJ2-7, with D possibly matching TRBD2 (6 bases). V was trimmed by 4 bases and J by 3 bases, leaving 17 bases between them. CDR3 length: 15 residues. Germline V gene sequence: CDR1 SGHRS, CDR2 YFSETQ. DNA of the CDR3: TGCGCCAGCAGCGCCGCAGCACGACTAGTCTACGAGCAGTACTTC. Translating gives CASSAAARLVYEQYF.